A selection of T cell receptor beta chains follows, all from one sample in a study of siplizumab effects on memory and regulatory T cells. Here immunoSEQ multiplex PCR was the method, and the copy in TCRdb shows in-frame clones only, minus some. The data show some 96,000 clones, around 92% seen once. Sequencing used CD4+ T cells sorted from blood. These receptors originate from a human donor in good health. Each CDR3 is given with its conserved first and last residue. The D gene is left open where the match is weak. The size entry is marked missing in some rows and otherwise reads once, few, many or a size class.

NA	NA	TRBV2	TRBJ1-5	CASSVGSNQPQHF	TGTGCCAGCAGTGTAGGTAGCAATCAGCCCCAGCATTTT
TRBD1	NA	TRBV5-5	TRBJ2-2	CASSFRTGGNGELFF	TGTGCCAGCAGCTTCCGGACAGGGGGCAACGGGGAGCTGTTTTTT
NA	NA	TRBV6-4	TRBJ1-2	CASSDRGNGYTF	TGTGCCAGCAGTGACAGGGGAAATGGCTACACCTTC
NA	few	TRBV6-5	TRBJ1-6	CASSYRQSFDSPLHF	TGTGCCAGCAGTTACAGACAGTCATTCGATTCACCCCTCCACTTT
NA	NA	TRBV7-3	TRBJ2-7	CASSLTGSSSYEQYF	TGTGCCAGCAGCTTAACAGGATCGAGCTCCTACGAGCAGTACTTC
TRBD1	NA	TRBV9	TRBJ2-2	CASSRRTGGVQSGELFF	TGTGCCAGCAGCCGAAGAACAGGGGGCGTACAGAGCGGGGAGCTGTTTTTT
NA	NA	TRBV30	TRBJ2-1	CAWSGYSGVRDNEQFF	TGTGCCTGGAGTGGGTATTCAGGGGTTCGTGACAATGAGCAGTTCTTC
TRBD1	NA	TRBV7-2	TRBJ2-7	CASGRQGGKYEQYF	TGTGCCAGCGGTCGACAGGGTGGGAAGTACGAGCAGTACTTC
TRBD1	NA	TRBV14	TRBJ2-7	CASSPGQGLSYEQYF	TGTGCCAGCAGCCCGGGACAGGGCCTTTCCTACGAGCAGTACTTC
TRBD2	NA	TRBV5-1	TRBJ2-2	CASSLIDGEGTGELFF	TGCGCCAGCAGTTTGATCGACGGGGAGGGGACCGGGGAGCTGTTTTTT
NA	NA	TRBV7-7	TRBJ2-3	CASSPRTGDTQYF	TGTGCCAGCAGCCCCCGCACAGGGGATACGCAGTATTTT
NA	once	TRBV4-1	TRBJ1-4	CASSQGYQTNEKLFF	TGCGCCAGCAGCCAAGGATACCAGACTAATGAAAAACTGTTTTTT
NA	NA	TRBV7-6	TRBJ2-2	CASSPAPGELFF	TGTGCCAGCAGCCCCGCTCCCGGGGAGCTGTTTTTT
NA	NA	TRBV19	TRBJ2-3	CASSEGGIWSTDTQYF	TGTGCCAGTAGCGAAGGGGGGATTTGGAGCACAGATACGCAGTATTTT
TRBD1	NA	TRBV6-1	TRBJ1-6	CASSAGTGEYSPLHF	TGTGCCAGCAGTGCCGGGACAGGGGAGTATTCACCCCTCCACTTT
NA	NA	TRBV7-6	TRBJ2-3	CASSLAARGGTDTQYF	TGTGCCAGCAGCTTAGCGGCCAGGGGTGGAACAGATACGCAGTATTTT
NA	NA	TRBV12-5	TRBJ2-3	CASGRLPGTDTQYF	TGTGCTAGTGGCAGACTCCCCGGCACAGATACGCAGTATTTT
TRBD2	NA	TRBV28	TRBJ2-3	CASSNPGLAFPSTDTQYF	TGTGCCAGCAGTAATCCGGGACTAGCATTTCCTAGCACAGATACGCAGTATTTT
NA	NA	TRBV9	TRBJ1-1	CASSVFAGVNTEAFF	TGTGCCAGCAGCGTATTTGCAGGGGTGAACACTGAAGCTTTCTTT
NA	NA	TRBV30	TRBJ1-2	CAWSVLHGYTF	TGTGCCTGGAGTGTACTCCATGGCTACACCTTC
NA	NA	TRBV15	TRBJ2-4	CATSDAKSNIQYF	TGTGCCACCAGCGACGCGAAATCAAACATTCAGTACTTC
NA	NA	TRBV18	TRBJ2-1	CASSPTGSFYNEQFF	TGTGCCAGCTCACCTACAGGATCCTTCTACAATGAGCAGTTCTTC
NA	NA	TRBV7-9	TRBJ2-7	CASSLAFEQYF	TGTGCCAGCAGCTTAGCGTTCGAGCAGTACTTC
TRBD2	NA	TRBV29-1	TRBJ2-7	CSAGASGGEQYF	TGCAGCGCCGGGGCCAGCGGGGGCGAGCAGTACTTC
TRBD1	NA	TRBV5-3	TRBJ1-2	CARSLPGQGARGYGYTF	TGTGCCAGAAGCTTACCGGGACAGGGGGCGCGTGGCTATGGCTACACCTTC
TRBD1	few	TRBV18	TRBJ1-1	CASSPGGQEAFF	TGTGCCAGCTCACCTGGGGGACAGGAAGCTTTCTTT
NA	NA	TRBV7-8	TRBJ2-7	CASSADEANYEQYF	TGTGCCAGCAGCGCGGACGAAGCAAACTACGAGCAGTACTTC
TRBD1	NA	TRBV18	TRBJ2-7	CASSQTGTGLYEQYF	TGTGCCAGCTCACAGACCGGGACAGGGCTCTACGAGCAGTACTTC
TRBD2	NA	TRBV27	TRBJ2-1	CASRPRLAGNYNEQFF	TGTGCCAGCCGCCCCCGATTAGCGGGGAACTACAATGAGCAGTTCTTC
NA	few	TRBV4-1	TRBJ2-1	CASSRRDEQFF	TGCGCCAGCAGCCGCCGTGATGAGCAGTTCTTC
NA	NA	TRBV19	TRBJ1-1	CASSTEGDTEAFF	TGTGCCAGTAGTACCGAGGGGGACACTGAAGCTTTCTTT
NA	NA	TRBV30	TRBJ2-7	CAWSDSYEQYF	TGTGCCTGGAGTGACAGCTACGAGCAGTACTTC
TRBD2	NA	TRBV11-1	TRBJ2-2	CASSLVDPTSVAGELFF	TGTGCCAGCAGCTTAGTAGACCCTACTAGCGTAGCCGGGGAGCTGTTTTTT